The clone carrying this T cell receptor beta chain was recorded a few times. Its antigen is still unknown. This entry is derived from a study of T cells after yellow fever vaccination. Broader study findings: On re-exposure, the response was weaker but peaked faster, at day 5 versus 15.

TCRdb re-derived calls from the 5' RACE reads in MiXCR, one entry per CDR3 protein. The profile covers 100,000 to 150,000 distinct CDR3 sequences, with more than 7.5% appearing a single time and 40% taken by the ten largest. V was clipped by 4 bases and J by 1 base, with 9 bases between them. Germline V gene sequence: CDR1 SQVTM, CDR2 ANQGSEA. The CDR3 is 13 amino acids. This chain uses TRBV29-1 with TRBJ2-3, with D uncertain. The material sequenced was CD8+ T cells sorted from PBMCs, taken on the day of the yellow fever booster vaccination. The TCR comes from a man between 18 and 35 years old who received the YFV17D yellow fever vaccine. CDR3 nucleotide sequence: TGCAGCGTTGCGAGTCAGGGCACAGATACGCAGTATTTT. Translated, it gives CSVASQGTDTQYF.